Presented here are 6 T cell receptor beta chains from one specimen sequenced in a study of lymphopenia after photon versus proton radiotherapy. Produced via immunoSEQ multiplex PCR; TCRdb's table is partial and in-frame only. The sample holds approximately 16,000 clones, around 83% seen once. The sequenced sample was peripheral blood, obtained from a patient treated with proton-based radiotherapy. The source is a man between 65 and 85 years old with pancreatic cancer.

The chain is built from TRBV6-5 and TRBJ1-1, with unresolved D. V shed 2 bases and J shed 1 base, with 11 bases lying between them. Germline CDR1 MNHEY, CDR2 SVGAGI. The CDR3 length is 15 residues. As DNA, the CDR3 is TGTGCCAGCAGTTACATAGCGCGTCCGAACACTGAAGCTTTCTTT. Its protein product is CASSYIARPNTEAFF.

This chain links TRBV11-3 with TRBJ2-7; D unclear. CDR1 SGHNT and CDR2 YENEEA come from the germline V gene. This CDR3 has 14 residues. V dropped 3 bases and J dropped 3 bases, with 12 bases sitting between them. CDR3 protein: CASSLNGWFYEQYF. Here the CDR3 DNA reads TGTGCCAGCAGCTTGAACGGGTGGTTCTACGAGCAGTACTTC.

This chain links TRBV7-9 with TRBJ2-6; no clear D. In germline, CDR1 is SEHNR, CDR2 FQNEAQ (reference sequence). CDR3 size: 13 residues. With 3 bases removed from V and 3 bases from J, the gap between germline ends came to 3 bases. The CDR3 sequence is CASSFGGANVLTF. CDR3 DNA: TGTGCCAGCAGCTTTGGTGGGGCCAACGTCCTGACTTTC. Filled out from reference TRBV7-9 and TRBJ2-6, the complete variable domain reads DTGVSQNPRHKITKRGQNVTFRCDPISEHNRLYWYRQTLGQGPEFLTYFQNEAQLEKSRLLSDRFSAERPKGSFSTLEIQRTEQGDSAMYLCASSFGGANVLTFGAGSRLTVL.

This clone was counted a few times. This chain links TRBV6-5 with TRBJ2-6; tentative D call: TRBD1 (5 bases). The length of the CDR3 is 14 residues. Trimming pared 6 bases from V and 0 bases from J, leaving 6 bases between. Germline V gives CDR1 MNHEY, CDR2 SVGAGI. The CDR3 is CASRDSSGANVLTF. The CDR3 DNA sequence: TGTGCCAGCAGAGACAGCTCTGGGGCCAACGTCCTGACTTTC.

This chain joins TRBV19 and TRBJ1-6; D remains unclear. Germline CDR1 LNHDA, CDR2 SQIVND (reference sequence). The V end lost 6 bases, the J end lost 7 bases, and 7 bases lay between the germline ends. This CDR3 has 12 amino acids. This CDR3 is CASRSLNSPLHF. In DNA, the CDR3 is TGTGCCAGTAGATCACTCAATTCACCCCTCCACTTT.

The chain recombines TRBV19 with TRBJ2-5; 7 bases line up with TRBD1. Looked up from germline, CDR1 is LNHDA and CDR2 is SQIVND (reference sequence). V lost 3 bases to trimming and J lost 3 bases; unmatched junction nucleotides: 10. The CDR3 contains 16 residues. The CDR3 loop is CASSIRDPGQKETQYF. Written as DNA, the CDR3 is TGTGCCAGTAGTATCAGAGATCCGGGACAGAAAGAGACCCAGTACTTC.